The clone carrying this T cell receptor (beta chain) was seen repeatedly, ten times or more. The sample belongs to a study of T cell repertoires in cytomegalovirus infection. Study details: Indications came from public TCR beta signatures; they pointed to CMV infection and to a matching HLA type.

The CDR3 loop spans 12 amino acids. V dropped 0 bases and J dropped 7; count of bases not matched to a gene: 0. Germline CDR1 is SEHNR and CDR2 is FQNEAQ (reference sequence). TCRdb redid the calling of the reads with MiXCR, one entry per CDR3 protein. The repertoire has 450,000 to 600,000 distinct CDR3 sequences, over 9% of them found once; the top ten carry more than 8.5%. The receptor was derived from a human donor in good health (CMV status not recorded). Some clones in this sample may be carry-over from other donors' samples. The sequencing input was PBMCs. V and J are TRBV7-9 and TRBJ2-7, with 7 bases fitting TRBD1. The CDR3 DNA reads TGTGCCAGCAGCTTAGCGGGACAGGAGCAGTACTTC. It encodes CASSLAGQEQYF.